This is a list of T cell receptor beta chains from one sample in a study of blood T cell repertoires in COVID-19. This table comes from immunoSEQ multiplex PCR, and its TCRdb copy is limited to in-frame clones, with some not included. Of roughly 250,000 clones listed, over 75% are singletons. Specimen: peripheral blood. The receptors shown here come from a woman in her 40s who had recovered from COVID-19. The CDR3 runs from the conserved cysteine through the conserved F or W. The order of the fields is D gene, J gene, V gene, clone size, CDR3 protein, CDR3 DNA. A D gene is named only where the DNA matches it firmly. Rows may omit the clone size; those that give it use once, few, many or a size class.

D: -
J: TRBJ2-1
V: TRBV5-4
size: -
CDR3: CASSLLRDAGYNEQFF
DNA: TGTGCCAGCAGCTTGTTAAGGGACGCGGGGTACAATGAGCAGTTCTTC

D: TRBD2
J: TRBJ2-3
V: TRBV4-2
size: -
CDR3: CASSQILAGGSDTQYF
DNA: TGTGCCAGCAGCCAAATACTAGCGGGAGGGTCAGATACGCAGTATTTT

D: -
J: TRBJ1-2
V: TRBV6-5
size: -
CDR3: CASRGHLPYGYTF
DNA: TGTGCCAGCAGGGGACATCTACCCTATGGCTACACCTTC

D: TRBD1
J: TRBJ2-3
V: TRBV9
size: -
CDR3: CASSPRTGLFTDTQYF
DNA: TGTGCCAGCAGCCCAAGGACAGGGTTATTCACAGATACGCAGTATTTT

D: -
J: TRBJ2-3
V: TRBV7-2
size: -
CDR3: CASSLAGRPDTQYF
DNA: TGTGCCAGCAGCTTAGCGGGGCGACCGGATACGCAGTATTTT

D: TRBD1
J: TRBJ2-1
V: TRBV9
size: -
CDR3: CASSKRDRGLDEQFF
DNA: TGTGCCAGCAGCAAAAGGGACAGGGGCCTGGATGAGCAGTTCTTC

D: TRBD1
J: TRBJ1-1
V: TRBV12-3/TRBV12-4
size: once
CDR3: CASGHDRDTEAFF
DNA: TGTGCCAGCGGACACGACAGGGACACTGAAGCTTTCTTT

D: TRBD2
J: TRBJ2-7
V: TRBV6-5
size: -
CDR3: CASSREALTVQYF
DNA: TGTGCCAGCAGTCGGGAGGCCCTGACTGTGCAGTACTTC

D: -
J: TRBJ2-5
V: TRBV7-2
size: -
CDR3: CASSLAGGGETQYF
DNA: TGTGCCAGCAGCTTAGCGGGAGGAGGGGAGACCCAGTACTTC

D: TRBD1
J: TRBJ2-7
V: TRBV6-5
size: -
CDR3: CASRKVRDRTYEQYF
DNA: TGTGCCAGCCGAAAAGTAAGGGACAGGACCTACGAGCAGTACTTC

D: -
J: TRBJ2-5
V: TRBV5-8
size: -
CDR3: CASSDQGQKKTYQETQYF
DNA: TGTGCCAGCAGCGACCAGGGGCAGAAGAAGACGTACCAAGAGACCCAGTACTTC

D: TRBD1
J: TRBJ1-6
V: TRBV6-6
size: -
CDR3: CASYRGEGSPLHF
DNA: TGTGCCAGTTACAGGGGAGAAGGTTCACCCCTCCACTTT

D: -
J: TRBJ1-2
V: TRBV11-3
size: -
CDR3: CASSLGGTGSFYGYTF
DNA: TGTGCCAGCAGCTTAGGGGGCACAGGGTCCTTCTATGGCTACACCTTC

D: -
J: TRBJ1-3
V: TRBV18
size: -
CDR3: CASSPPEAVAYSGNTIYF
DNA: TGTGCCAGCTCACCACCGGAGGCAGTCGCATACTCTGGAAACACCATATATTTT

D: TRBD2
J: TRBJ2-5
V: TRBV9
size: once
CDR3: CASSPGIAGLGSGETQYF
DNA: TGTGCCAGCAGCCCCGGTATAGCGGGACTGGGAAGTGGAGAGACCCAGTACTTC

D: -
J: TRBJ1-2
V: TRBV6-5
size: -
CDR3: CASRVRGESYGYTF
DNA: TGTGCCAGCAGGGTCCGCGGGGAGAGCTATGGCTACACCTTC

D: -
J: TRBJ1-2
V: TRBV6-6
size: -
CDR3: CASRDSANYGYTF
DNA: TGTGCCAGCAGGGACAGTGCTAACTATGGCTACACCTTC

D: -
J: TRBJ1-6
V: TRBV20-1
size: -
CDR3: CSASTQAGYSPLHF
DNA: TGCAGTGCTAGTACCCAGGCCGGATATTCACCCCTCCACTTT

D: -
J: TRBJ1-5
V: TRBV19
size: -
CDR3: CASSIDSSNQPQHF
DNA: TGTGCCAGTAGTATCGACAGTAGCAATCAGCCCCAGCATTTT

D: TRBD2
J: TRBJ2-3
V: TRBV5-4
size: -
CDR3: CASSWSGGLSTDTQYF
DNA: TGTGCCAGCAGCTGGAGCGGGGGGCTAAGCACAGATACGCAGTATTTT